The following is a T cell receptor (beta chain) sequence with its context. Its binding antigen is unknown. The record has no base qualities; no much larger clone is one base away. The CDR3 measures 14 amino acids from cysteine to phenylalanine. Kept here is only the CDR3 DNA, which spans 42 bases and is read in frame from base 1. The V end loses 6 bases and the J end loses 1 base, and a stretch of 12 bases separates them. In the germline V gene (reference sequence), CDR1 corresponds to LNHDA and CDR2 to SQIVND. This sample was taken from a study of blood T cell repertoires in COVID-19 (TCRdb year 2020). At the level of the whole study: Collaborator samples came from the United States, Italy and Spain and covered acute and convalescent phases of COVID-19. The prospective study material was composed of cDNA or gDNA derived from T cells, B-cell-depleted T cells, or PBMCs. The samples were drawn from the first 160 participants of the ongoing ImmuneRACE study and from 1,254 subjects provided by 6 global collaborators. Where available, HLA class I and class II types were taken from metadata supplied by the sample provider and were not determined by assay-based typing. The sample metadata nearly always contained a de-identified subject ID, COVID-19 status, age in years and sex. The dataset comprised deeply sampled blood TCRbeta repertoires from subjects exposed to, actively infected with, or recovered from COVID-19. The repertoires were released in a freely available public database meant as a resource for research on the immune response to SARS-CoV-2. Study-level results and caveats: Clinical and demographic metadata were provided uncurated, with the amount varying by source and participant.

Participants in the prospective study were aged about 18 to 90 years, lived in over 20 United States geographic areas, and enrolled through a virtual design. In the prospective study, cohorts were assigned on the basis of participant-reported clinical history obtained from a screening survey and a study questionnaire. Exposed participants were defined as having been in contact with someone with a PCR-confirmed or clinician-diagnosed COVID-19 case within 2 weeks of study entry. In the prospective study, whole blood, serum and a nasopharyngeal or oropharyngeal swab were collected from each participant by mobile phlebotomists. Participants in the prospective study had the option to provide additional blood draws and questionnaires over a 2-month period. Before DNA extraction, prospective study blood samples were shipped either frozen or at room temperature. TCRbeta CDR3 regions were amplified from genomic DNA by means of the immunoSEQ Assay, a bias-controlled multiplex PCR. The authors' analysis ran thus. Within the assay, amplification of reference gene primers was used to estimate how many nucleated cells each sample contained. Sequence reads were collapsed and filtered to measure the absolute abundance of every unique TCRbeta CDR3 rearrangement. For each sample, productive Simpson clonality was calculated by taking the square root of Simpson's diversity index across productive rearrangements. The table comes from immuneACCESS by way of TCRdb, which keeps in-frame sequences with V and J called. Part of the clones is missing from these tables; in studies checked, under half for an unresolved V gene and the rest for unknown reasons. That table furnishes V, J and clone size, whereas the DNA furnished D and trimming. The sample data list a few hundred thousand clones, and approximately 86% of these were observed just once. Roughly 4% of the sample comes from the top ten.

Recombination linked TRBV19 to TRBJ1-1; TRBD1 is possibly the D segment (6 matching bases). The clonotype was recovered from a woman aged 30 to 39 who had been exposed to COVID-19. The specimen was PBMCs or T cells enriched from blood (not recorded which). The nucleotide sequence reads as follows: TGTGCCAGTAGGCACAGGGCCGGGAACACTGAAGCTTTCTTT. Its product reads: CASRHRAGNTEAFF.